This T cell receptor beta chain emerged from a study of tumor-infiltrating lymphocytes in oesophageal squamous cell carcinoma. This CDR3 is built from 13 residues. Trimming cost V 8 bases and J 5 bases, with 16 bases left between them. Germline V gene lookup returns CDR1 MNHEY and CDR2 SMNVEV (reference sequence). TCRdb recomputed calls from the PCR reads with MiXCR, one row per CDR3 protein. The sample lists about 21,000 distinct CDR3 sequences; roughly two fifths were seen once. The receptor comes from a male donor with esophageal squamous cell carcinoma. The genes are TRBV27 and TRBJ2-7, with D perhaps assigned TRBD1 or TRBD2 (5 bases each). The specimen sequenced was normal esophageal tissue next to the tumor. CDR3 DNA: TGTGCCAGCCGGGGAGCAGGGAGAAACGAGCAGTACTTC. Translated: CASRGAGRNEQYF.